One T cell receptor (beta chain) is described in this entry. This CDR3 region has 15 residues. Germline CDR1 and CDR2: SEHNR and FQNEAQ (reference sequence). V was pared by 4 bases and J by 0 bases, with 9 bases between. The data are from a study of blood T cell repertoires in COVID-19. Libraries were prepared by immunoSEQ multiplex PCR; TCRdb keeps only in-frame clonotypes and omits some of them. The repertoire consists of 100,000 or so clones, with approximately 82% occurring once and the leading ten covering approximately 10%. Sequences were obtained from peripheral blood. The TCR originated in a man aged 70-80 years with active or convalescent COVID-19. This chain uses TRBV7-9 with TRBJ2-2, with a tentative D call TRBD2 (5 bases). The CDR3 region is CASSSPGSNTGELFF. The CDR3 nucleotides read TGTGCCAGCAGCTCCCCGGGATCGAACACCGGGGAGCTGTTTTTT.